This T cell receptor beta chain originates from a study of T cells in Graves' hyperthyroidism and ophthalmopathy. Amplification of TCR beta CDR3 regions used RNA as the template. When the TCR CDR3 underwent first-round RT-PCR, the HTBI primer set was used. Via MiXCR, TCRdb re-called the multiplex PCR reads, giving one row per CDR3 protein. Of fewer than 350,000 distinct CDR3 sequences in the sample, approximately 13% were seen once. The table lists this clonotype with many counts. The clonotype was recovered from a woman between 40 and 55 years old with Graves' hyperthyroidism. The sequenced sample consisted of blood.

This CDR3 reads CASSLSLAGVSDTQYF. As DNA, the CDR3 is TGTGCCAGCAGCCTCTCACTAGCGGGAGTCTCAGATACGCAGTATTTT. The genes are TRBV3-1 and TRBJ2-3; 11 bases match TRBD2. Germline loops: CDR1 LGHDT, CDR2 YNNKEL (reference sequence). Unmatched junction bases numbered 7, after V lost 4 bases and J lost 4 bases. This CDR3 is 16 amino acids long.